The 15 T cell receptor beta chains listed next were all sequenced from one sample in a study of identical twins. TCRdb redid the calling of the 5' RACE reads with MiXCR, one entry per CDR3 protein. The table includes around 300,000 distinct CDR3 sequences, approximately 8.5% detected once. These same data were also listed under a study on yellow fever vaccine responses in identical twins.

The sample consisted of memory (CD45RO+) T cells sorted from blood. The receptors derive from a woman in her late teens or twenties in good health.

This clonotype was found a few times. The rearrangement links TRBV7-9 to TRBJ2-7, with a weak D call TRBD1 (6 bases). Germline CDR1 SEHNR, CDR2 FQNEAQ (reference sequence). This CDR3 contains 14 residues. V was pared by 1 base and J by 7 bases, with 14 bases between. CDR3 bases: TGTGCCAGCAGCTTAGGGCAGGGGTTTGGAGAGCAGTACGTC. This codes for CASSLGQGFGEQYV.

The rearrangement links TRBV10-3 to TRBJ2-1; 10 positions match TRBD2. The ends lost 4 bases at V and 7 bases at J; junction bases unmatched: 7. This CDR3 has 15 amino acids. CDR1 and CDR2 from the germline V gene are ENHRY and SYGVKD. The CDR3 is CAISVSGTSANEQFF. The CDR3 DNA is TGTGCCATCAGTGTCTCGGGGACTAGCGCAAATGAGCAGTTCTTC.

This clonotype was seen at least ten times. The V and J genes are TRBV7-9 and TRBJ1-5; perhaps TRBD1 as D (5 bases). Trimming cost V 0 bases and J 4 bases, with 7 bases left between them. This CDR3 region has 14 residues. Looked up from germline, CDR1 is SEHNR and CDR2 is FQNEAQ (reference sequence). CDR3 sequence reads: CASSLAGVNQPQHF. In DNA, the CDR3 is TGTGCCAGCAGCTTAGCAGGGGTTAATCAGCCCCAGCATTTT.

This clonotype was counted many times. The CDR3 DNA reads TGTGCCAGCAGCTTAGGGGACAGGAGGTACAATGAGCAGTTCTTC. Its protein product is CASSLGDRRYNEQFF. This chain connects TRBV7-9 to TRBJ2-1; 8 nucleotides line up with TRBD1. From germline, CDR1 is SEHNR and CDR2 FQNEAQ (reference sequence). Unmatched junction bases numbered 3, after V lost 1 base and J lost 4 bases. The CDR3 is made up of 15 amino acids.

A few counts support this clonotype. The chain combines TRBV20-1 with TRBJ2-1, with 11 nucleotides matching TRBD2. This CDR3 is built from 15 residues. In germline, CDR1 is DFQATT, CDR2 SNEGSKA (reference sequence). V dropped 6 bases and J dropped 4; count of bases not matched to a gene: 8. The CDR3 region has the DNA TGCAGTGCACCCAGACTAGCGGGGCATTACAATGAGCAGTTCTTC. This encodes CSAPRLAGHYNEQFF.

This clonotype was seen ten or more times. This chain connects TRBV7-2 to TRBJ2-1; the D gene could be TRBD1 or TRBD2 (6 bases each). Per germline, CDR1 SGHTA and CDR2 FQGNSA. The V gene lost 6 bases and the J gene lost 6 bases, with 15 bases spanning the gap. The CDR3 covers 14 residues. Written as DNA, the CDR3 is TGTGCCAGCAGTTCGCCGGGGGCTTTCAATGAGCAGTTCTTC. Protein product: CASSSPGAFNEQFF. Supplemented by reference TRBV7-2 and TRBJ2-1, the full variable domain reads GAGVSQSPSNKVTEKGKDVELRCDPISGHTALYWYRQSLGQGLEFLIYFQGNSAPDKSGLPSDRFSAERTGGSVSTLTIQRTQQEDSAVYLCASSSPGAFNEQFFGPGTRLTVL.

This clonotype was counted at least ten times. The chain uses TRBV5-1 and TRBJ2-7; D is ambiguous. This CDR3 is built from 12 residues. V lost 1 base, J lost 2 bases, and 4 bases lay in between. The germline CDR1 and CDR2 sequences are SGHRS and YFSETQ. The chain's CDR3 is CASSLSAYEQYF. The CDR3, as DNA: TGCGCCAGCAGCTTGTCAGCCTACGAGCAGTACTTC.

The chain combines TRBV3-1 with TRBJ2-3; perhaps TRBD1 as D (5 bases). The CDR3 extends over 17 amino acids. In germline, CDR1 is LGHDT, CDR2 YNNKEL (reference sequence). V lost 0 bases, J lost 2 bases, and 15 bases lay in between. The CDR3 here is CASSQEVWARDTDTQYF. The CDR3 DNA follows: TGTGCCAGCAGCCAAGAAGTATGGGCCAGGGACACAGATACGCAGTATTTT.

V and J are TRBV27 and TRBJ2-5, with 10 bases lining up with TRBD1. The CDR3 runs 17 residues. Germline V gene sequence: CDR1 MNHEY, CDR2 SMNVEV (reference sequence). V trimming: 0 bases; J trimming: 5 bases; junction bases outside the gene matches: 9. The CDR3, as DNA: TGTGCCAGCAGTTTATCGGGACAGGGGTGGAACGGGGAGACCCAGTACTTC. Protein: CASSLSGQGWNGETQYF.

This clonotype was seen a few times. This sequence joins TRBV29-1 and TRBJ1-2; D remains unclear. Looked up from germline, CDR1 is SQVTM and CDR2 is ANQGSEA. Trimming cost V 4 bases and J 3 bases, with 9 bases left between them. This CDR3 is 12 amino acids long. The CDR3 region is CSVGSMDYGYTF. CDR3 bases: TGCAGCGTTGGATCCATGGACTATGGCTACACCTTC.

This clonotype has only a few counts. V gene TRBV28 combines with J gene TRBJ1-2; 8 nucleotides agree with TRBD1. Losses at the gene ends were 5 bases for V and 5 bases for J; bases not matched to a gene: 10. The CDR3 spans 15 residues. The germline gives CDR1 MDHEN, CDR2 SYDVKM. The CDR3 DNA sequence: TGTGCCAGCAGTCCCGGACAGGGTGTAGGGTATGGCTACACCTTC. Encoded protein: CASSPGQGVGYGYTF.

The rearrangement joins TRBV21-1 to TRBJ1-1. TRBV21-1 is a pseudogene locus. The CDR3 is made up of 13 amino acids. CDR3 sequence: CASSRPRNTEAFF. In DNA form, the CDR3 reads TGTGCCAGCAGCAGACCCCGGAACACTGAAGCTTTCTTT.

This clonotype was recorded a few times. This chain joins TRBV20-1 and TRBJ2-2; TRBD1 aligns across 11 bases. V shed 7 bases and J 4 bases; nucleotides not matched to a gene: 8. CDR3 length: 15 residues. The germline CDR1 and CDR2 sequences are DFQATT and SNEGSKA (reference sequence). The CDR3: CSVLAGQGATGELFF. CDR3 nucleotides: TGCAGTGTCCTGGCCGGACAGGGGGCCACCGGGGAGCTGTTTTTT.

This clonotype was counted many times. The chain recombines TRBV5-6 with TRBJ2-1; D gene uncertain. The V gene's germline CDR1 is SGHDT and CDR2 YYEEEE. The CDR3 has 17 residues. The germline V and J ends were trimmed by 4 bases and 4 bases, with 21 bases remaining between them. CDR3 sequence reads: CASSPGKGLSIYNEQFF. Written as DNA, the CDR3 is TGTGCCAGCAGCCCCGGAAAGGGCCTGTCCATTTACAATGAGCAGTTCTTC.

This clonotype has a handful of counts. The chain combines TRBV7-2 with TRBJ2-1; no definite D call. Per germline, CDR1 SGHTA and CDR2 FQGNSA. The CDR3 is made up of 15 amino acids. V lost 4 bases to trimming and J lost 0 bases, with 10 bases between them. In nucleotides, the CDR3 is TGTGCCAGCAGCTATTCCTCAGGCTCCTACAATGAGCAGTTCTTC. Translated: CASSYSSGSYNEQFF. The full variable domain, in which reference TRBV7-2 and TRBJ2-1 provide the parts outside the CDR3, is GAGVSQSPSNKVTEKGKDVELRCDPISGHTALYWYRQSLGQGLEFLIYFQGNSAPDKSGLPSDRFSAERTGGSVSTLTIQRTQQEDSAVYLCASSYSSGSYNEQFFGPGTRLTVL.